Sequencing of this T cell receptor (beta chain) was carried out in a study of blood T cell repertoires in COVID-19. Germline assignment: CDR1 MGHRA and CDR2 YSYEKL. Trimming left V 0 bases short and J 5 bases short, with 19 bases between. The length of the CDR3 is 17 residues. Sequencing was performed with immunoSEQ multiplex PCR; in TCRdb, only in-frame clones are kept and a portion is missing. The table has about 49,000 clones, 75% to 85% seen once. The gene calls are TRBV4-1 and TRBJ2-5; D possibly corresponds to TRBD2 (5 bases). Sequenced sample: peripheral blood. The sequence derives from a woman in her sixties with acute or convalescent COVID-19. DNA for the CDR3: TGCGCCAGCAGCCAAGAACCCGGAGGTAGCTTTTGGGAGACCCAGTACTTC. Amino acids: CASSQEPGGSFWETQYF.